This T cell receptor beta chain was recorded in a study of blood T cells in healthy people across ages. Germline CDR1 and CDR2: SGHTA and FQGNSA. V shed 1 base and J shed 0 bases, with 13 bases lying between them. The CDR3 extends over 17 amino acids. With regard to this clonotype: Its antigen is as yet unknown.

Notes on the study in general: Older individuals had lower TCR beta diversity per million T cells (the decline was roughly linear). Strongly correlated with naive T cell percentage was TCR beta diversity.

The second PCR ran roughly 6 to 11 cycles with a sample-barcoded 5' primer and J-beta primers. In TCRdb, the 5' RACE reads were re-called with MiXCR into one record per CDR3 protein. Altogether approximately 770,000 distinct CDR3 sequences are present, roughly 60% being singletons, with the ten largest covering about 20%. The chain carries TRBV7-2 and TRBJ2-1; D unresolved. Sequenced sample: blood. The TCR was taken from a man younger than 45 in good health. The CDR3 coding sequence is TGTGCCAGCAGCTTAGAACCCCCCTACAGCTCCTACAATGAGCAGTTCTTC. Translated: CASSLEPPYSSYNEQFF.